Included here is one T cell receptor (beta chain) sequence, with context. Antigen specificity is unknown. The entry originates in a study of cytomegalovirus exposure and HLA in healthy donors. Points from the study as a whole: The investigators catalogued under 200 TCR beta chains as cytomegalovirus-associated. An Asian-associated ancestry cluster reportedly showed fewer N-insertions than the roughly 600-donor mean in a later analysis. HLA restriction was apparent for most CMV-associated TCR beta chains in a later analysis.

Germline CDR1 reads SGHDT; CDR2 reads YYEEEE. V was clipped by 0 bases and J by 3 bases, with 10 bases between them. This CDR3 contains 14 residues. Researchers ran the PCR with 60 Vbeta and 13 Jbeta primers. TCRdb's table, derived via immunoSEQ multiplex PCR, lists solely in-frame clones and lacks some. The ten top clones account for roughly 15%, within a sample of fewer than 75,000 clones. V is TRBV5-6 and J is TRBJ2-7; D call uncertain. Sequencing was carried out using PBMCs. The sequence derives from a boy aged 5-17 years in good health and CMV-seronegative. The CDR3 DNA follows: TGTGCCAGCAGCTTGGAAATGGCAGACTACGAGCAGTACTTC. This codes for CASSLEMADYEQYF.